The 5 T cell receptor beta chains below all came from one sample that was sequenced in a study of brain T cells in children with intractable seizures. This sample's time point: blood from clinic visit 5 months post-surgery; TSC patient then seizure free. The data were produced by immunoSEQ multiplex PCR, yet TCRdb's version contains in-frame clones alone and is incomplete. Of under 400,000 clones listed, roughly 93% are singletons. The sequencing here drew on peripheral blood, taken roughly 5 months after surgery. The receptors here all came from a boy in the first two years of life with tuberous sclerosis and intractable seizures.

This sequence joins TRBV3-1 (or the pseudogene TRBV3-2) and TRBJ2-3; 13 bases agree with TRBD2. Germline CDR1 and CDR2: LGHDT and YNNKEL (reference sequence). The CDR3 consists of 17 residues. The ends lost 1 base at V and 2 bases at J; junction bases unmatched: 3. The CDR3 sequence: CASSQGTSGSPTDTQYF. The CDR3, as DNA: TGTGCCAGCAGCCAAGGGACTAGCGGGAGTCCCACAGATACGCAGTATTTT.

The V and J genes are TRBV7-2 and TRBJ2-5, with a tentative D call TRBD2 (5 bases). The CDR3 has 14 amino acids. Germline CDR1 SGHTA, CDR2 FQGNSA. Trimming removed 5 bases from V and 2 bases from J, with 12 bases in between. This CDR3 reads CASSKRARQETQYF. The CDR3 DNA sequence: TGTGCCAGCAGCAAGAGGGCCCGACAAGAGACCCAGTACTTC. The full variable domain, in which reference TRBV7-2 and TRBJ2-5 provide the parts outside the CDR3, is GAGVSQSPSNKVTEKGKDVELRCDPISGHTALYWYRQSLGQGLEFLIYFQGNSAPDKSGLPSDRFSAERTGGSVSTLTIQRTQQEDSAVYLCASSKRARQETQYFGPGTRLLVL.

The chain links TRBV6-6 to TRBJ1-5, with D uncertain. V lost 5 bases to trimming and J lost 7 bases, with 15 bases between them. The CDR3 is 14 amino acids. Germline CDR1 is MNHNY and CDR2 is SVGAGI (reference sequence). The CDR3 DNA reads TGTGCCAGCAGTACCCCGGGAGAATTCCAGCCCCAGCATTTT. Translation gives CASSTPGEFQPQHF.

J is TRBJ1-1 and V is TRBV10-1; D might be TRBD1 (6 bases). Germline lookup yields CDR1 WNHNN and CDR2 SYGVQD (reference sequence). CDR3 length: 14 residues. The V gene lost 10 bases and the J gene lost 1 base, with 16 bases spanning the gap. CDR3 sequence: CAIRPGHSNTEAFF. The CDR3 nucleotides are TGCGCCATCCGCCCGGGACATTCGAACACTGAAGCTTTCTTT.

V usage is TRBV6-5 and J usage is TRBJ2-5, with 7 bases identical to TRBD2. Looked up from germline, CDR1 is MNHEY and CDR2 is SVGAGI. This CDR3 is built from 13 residues. V dropped 10 bases and J dropped 5; count of bases not matched to a gene: 10. The CDR3: CATGGGAGETQYF. As DNA, the CDR3 is TGTGCCACTGGGGGGGGAGCTGGGGAGACCCAGTACTTC.